The clone carrying this T cell receptor (beta chain) came up a few times. Its antigen is as yet unknown. Each CDR3 protein gets one entry after TCRdb re-called the reads with MiXCR. Among fewer than 1,000,000 distinct CDR3 sequences listed, approximately 31% were seen once. This entry belongs to a study of T cell repertoires in cytomegalovirus infection. In germline, CDR1 is MNHEY, CDR2 SMNVEV (reference sequence). V shed 0 bases and J shed 6 bases, with 12 bases lying between them. The length of the CDR3 is 15 residues. General study points: The ex vivo response was dominated by HLA-C-restricted CMV-specific TCR beta clonotypes.

The receptor comes from a human donor in good health (CMV status not recorded). Some clones in this sample may be carry-over from other donors' samples. The source was cultured CD8+ T cells from PBMCs, collected from culture after CMV antigen stimulation. J is TRBJ1-5 and V is TRBV27; D is unclear. For the CDR3, the DNA is TGTGCCAGCAGTTTATCGTCATACTCCCCTCAGCCCCAGCATTTT. As protein: CASSLSSYSPQPQHF.